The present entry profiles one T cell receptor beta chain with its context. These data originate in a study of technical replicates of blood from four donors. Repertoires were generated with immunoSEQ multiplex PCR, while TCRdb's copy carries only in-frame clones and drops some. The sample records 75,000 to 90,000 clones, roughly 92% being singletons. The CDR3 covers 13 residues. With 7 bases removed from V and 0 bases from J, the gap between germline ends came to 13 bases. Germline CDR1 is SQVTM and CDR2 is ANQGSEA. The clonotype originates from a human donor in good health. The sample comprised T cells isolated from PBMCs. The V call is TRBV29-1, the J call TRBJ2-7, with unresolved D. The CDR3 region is CSALTTGSYEQYF. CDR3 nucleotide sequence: TGCAGCGCCCTTACGACTGGCTCCTACGAGCAGTACTTC.